The 22 T cell receptor beta chains below were found in one sample sequenced in a study of blood T cell repertoires in COVID-19. Clones were read by immunoSEQ multiplex PCR, and TCRdb kept only the in-frame ones, dropping some. The sample holds 30,000 to 40,000 clones; under 90% are singletons and the top ten take approximately 4%. The sequenced material came from peripheral blood. The receptors shown here come from a man aged 50-60 years with acute or convalescent COVID-19.

The V and J genes are TRBV19 and TRBJ2-3; D not resolved. The V end lost 3 bases, the J end lost 1 base, and 14 bases lay between the germline ends. The length of the CDR3 is 16 residues. Per germline, CDR1 LNHDA and CDR2 SQIVND (reference sequence). The CDR3 here is CASSITAGIGTDTQYF. The DNA of the CDR3 is TGTGCCAGTAGTATTACGGCAGGCATCGGCACAGATACGCAGTATTTT.

Details on this clone: At one of its ends the junction is not consistent with the germline gene, which may arise from a read error. The CDR3 sequence is CASSPQGDGQPQHF. In DNA, the CDR3 is TGTGCCAGCTCCCCACAGGGGGATGGTCAGCCCCAGCATTTT. The rearrangement links TRBV18 to TRBJ1-5; 8 bases are shared with TRBD1. Per the germline V gene, CDR1 is KGHSH and CDR2 is LQKENI. The CDR3 is 14 residues long.

This clone was seen only once. J is TRBJ1-5 and V is TRBV3-1 (or the pseudogene TRBV3-2), with a weak D call TRBD1 (6 bases). The CDR3 consists of 12 residues. V dropped 2 bases and J dropped 7 bases, with 6 bases sitting between them. Germline V gene lookup returns CDR1 LGHDT and CDR2 YNNKEL (reference sequence). The CDR3 is CASSQRGQPQHF. CDR3 in DNA: TGTGCCAGCAGCCAAAGGGGGCAGCCCCAGCATTTT.

The rearrangement uses TRBV3-1 (or the pseudogene TRBV3-2) and TRBJ1-2; D not certain. V was shortened by 2 bases and J by 8 bases, with 9 bases between the two germline ends. The CDR3 spans 12 residues. Germline V gene data show CDR1 as LGHDT and CDR2 as YNNKEL (reference sequence). CDR3 residues: CASSQRELGYTF. The CDR3 nucleotides read TGTGCCAGCAGCCAACGGGAGTTAGGCTACACCTTC.

The chain recombines TRBV4-1 with TRBJ1-2, with a weak D call TRBD1 (6 bases). The CDR3 extends over 15 amino acids. The germline V gene has CDR1 MGHRA and CDR2 YSYEKL. Trimming took off 1 base at V and 6 bases at J, with 15 bases between the two ends. The CDR3 reads CASSQAWTENNGYTF. The CDR3, as DNA: TGCGCCAGCAGCCAAGCGTGGACAGAGAACAATGGCTACACCTTC.

The chain combines TRBV3-1 (or the pseudogene TRBV3-2) with TRBJ2-3, with 9 bases lining up with TRBD2. Germline lookup yields CDR1 LGHDT and CDR2 YNNKEL (reference sequence). This CDR3 spans 16 amino acids. V gave up 1 base and J gave up 9 bases; unmatched junction bases: 11. CDR3 bases: TGTGCCAGCAGCCAAGGTAGGAGCGGGGGGATCGGAACGCAGTATTTT. Translated: CASSQGRSGGIGTQYF.

This chain links TRBV19 with TRBJ1-2; 9 positions match TRBD1. The ends lost 5 bases at V and 4 bases at J; junction bases unmatched: 2. This CDR3 comprises 13 residues. Germline V CDR1 and CDR2: LNHDA, SQIVND (reference sequence). The CDR3 region is CASSVGQGYGYTF. CDR3 nucleotide sequence: TGTGCCAGTAGTGTGGGACAGGGCTATGGCTACACCTTC.

This chain connects TRBV2 to TRBJ1-6; D gene uncertain. Per germline, CDR1 SNHLY and CDR2 FYNNEI. Trimming took off 6 bases at V and 11 bases at J, with 17 bases between the two ends. The CDR3 length is 14 residues. The CDR3: CASRLAGTGAPLHF. The CDR3 nucleotides read TGTGCCAGCAGGTTGGCAGGCACCGGGGCACCCCTCCACTTT.

A few counts support this clone. The V call is TRBV12-3 or TRBV12-4, the J call TRBJ1-2; the D gene is possibly TRBD1 (5 bases). The CDR3 has 13 amino acids. Trimming took 6 bases from V and 4 from J, leaving 12 bases between them. The DNA for the CDR3 is TGTGCCAGCAGCCCGGGGGACCCCTATGGCTACACCTTC. Its protein is CASSPGDPYGYTF.

The chain combines TRBV29-1 with TRBJ2-3; TRBD2 matches 11 bases. Per the germline V gene, CDR1 is SQVTM and CDR2 is ANQGSEA. Trimming at V came to 3 bases and at J to 0 bases, leaving 5 bases not matched to a gene. This CDR3 is built from 16 residues. For the CDR3, the DNA is TGCAGCGTTGAGACTAGCGGGACGGCTAGCACAGATACGCAGTATTTT. Its protein product is CSVETSGTASTDTQYF.

The V gene is TRBV5-1, the J gene TRBJ1-5; D is unresolved. CDR1 is SGHRS, CDR2 YFSETQ, per germline. The CDR3 is made up of 15 amino acids. Trimming removed 0 bases from V and 5 bases from J, with 12 bases in between. The CDR3 here is CASSLGAVGYQPQHF. In DNA, the CDR3 is TGCGCCAGCAGCTTGGGGGCAGTAGGTTATCAGCCCCAGCATTTT. Full variable domain (outside the CDR3, taken from reference TRBV5-1 and TRBJ1-5): KAGVTQTPRYLIKTRGQQVTLSCSPISGHRSVSWYQQTPGQGLQFLFEYFSETQRNKGNFPGRFSGRQFSNSRSEMNVSTLELGDSALYLCASSLGAVGYQPQHFGDGTRLSIL.

Turning to this clone: The same CDR3 also results from other DNA sequences found in this sample. The chain links TRBV18 to TRBJ1-5; TRBD1 agrees at 9 bases. The V and J ends lost 3 bases and 7 bases, in that order; junction bases with no gene match: 4. The CDR3 contains 14 residues. The V gene's germline CDR1 is KGHSH and CDR2 LQKENI. In nucleotides, the CDR3 is TGTGCCAGCTCACCCGGACAGGGGAGGCAGCCCCAGCATTTT. It specifies CASSPGQGRQPQHF.

The gene calls are TRBV5-6 and TRBJ2-7; 8 nucleotides match TRBD1. The J segment lost 0 bases and the V segment lost 3 bases, leaving 2 bases of the junction unmatched. CDR1 is SGHDT and CDR2 is YYEEEE in the germline V gene. There are 14 residues in the CDR3. The CDR3 sequence: CASSWTGPSYEQYF. The CDR3 nucleotides are TGTGCCAGCAGCTGGACAGGGCCCTCCTACGAGCAGTACTTC.

V usage is TRBV2 and J usage is TRBJ1-6; 11 positions match TRBD1. CDR3 size: 18 residues. V lost 6 bases and J lost 0; bases outside the gene matches: 7. From germline, CDR1 is SNHLY and CDR2 FYNNEI. In DNA form, the CDR3 reads TGTGCCAGCAGGGACAGGGGGCTCTTTAGCTCCTATAATTCACCCCTCCACTTT. As protein: CASRDRGLFSSYNSPLHF. Full variable domain (rest looked up from reference TRBV2 and TRBJ1-6): EPEVTQTPSHQVTQMGQEVILRCVPISNHLYFYWYRQILGQKVEFLVSFYNNEISEKSEIFDDQFSVERPDGSNFTLKIRSTKLEDSAMYFCASRDRGLFSSYNSPLHFGNGTRLTVT.

This chain connects TRBV7-6 to TRBJ1-1; 8 nucleotides align to TRBD1. This CDR3 comprises 18 residues. V was clipped by 4 bases and J by 0 bases; unmatched bases: 13. Germline loops: CDR1 SGHVS, CDR2 FNYEAQ. CDR3 loop: CASSSNRGGNSLNTEAFF. The CDR3 region has the DNA TGTGCCAGCAGCTCAAACAGGGGGGGAAACTCCCTGAACACTGAAGCTTTCTTT.

This clone has a single count. The chain is built from TRBV18 and TRBJ1-4, with D perhaps matching TRBD1 (5 bases). In germline, CDR1 is KGHSH, CDR2 LQKENI. Trimming removed 6 bases from V and 7 bases from J, with 15 bases in between. The CDR3 is 14 amino acids. This CDR3 is CASSSSQGGEKLFF. The DNA for the CDR3 is TGTGCCAGCTCTTCGTCGCAGGGTGGTGAAAAACTGTTTTTT. Drawing the rest from reference TRBV18 and TRBJ1-4, the complete variable domain is NAGVMQNPRHLVRRRGQEARLRCSPMKGHSHVYWYRQLPEEGLKFMVYLQKENIIDESGMPKERFSAEFPKEGPSILRIQQVVRGDSAAYFCASSSSQGGEKLFFGSGTQLSVL.

The table lists this clone with a few counts. The chain has TRBV4-1 and TRBJ1-1; the D is unclear. Germline assignment: CDR1 MGHRA and CDR2 YSYEKL. This CDR3 is 14 amino acids long. The ends were cut back, 2 bases at V and 5 bases at J, with 12 bases in the middle. The CDR3 nucleotides read TGCGCCAGCAGCCAAAAGTTCTGGAGGACTGAAGCTTTCTTT. Translating gives CASSQKFWRTEAFF.

The V gene is TRBV3-1 (or the pseudogene TRBV3-2), the J gene TRBJ2-7; TRBD2 agrees at 7 bases. Looked up from germline, CDR1 is LGHDT and CDR2 is YNNKEL (reference sequence). CDR3 length: 14 amino acids. With 3 bases clipped from V and 2 bases from J, the junction kept 4 bases outside the gene matches. The CDR3 protein is CASSQDGLAYEQYF. Written as DNA, the CDR3 is TGTGCCAGCAGCCAGGACGGACTAGCCTACGAGCAGTACTTC.

The chain is built from TRBV7-9 and TRBJ2-1; tentatively, D is TRBD2 (6 bases). The CDR3 totals 16 residues. V lost 5 bases and J 2 bases, leaving 16 bases between the germline ends. Per germline, CDR1 SEHNR and CDR2 FQNEAQ (reference sequence). CDR3 DNA: TGTGCCAGCAGCCCACTAGCTGGAGTAGCCTACAATGAGCAGTTCTTC. This gives the protein CASSPLAGVAYNEQFF.

The chain links TRBV5-6 to TRBJ2-1, with TRBD2 matching 13 bases. With 4 bases clipped from V and 12 bases from J, the junction kept 7 bases outside the gene matches. Germline V CDR1 and CDR2: SGHDT, YYEEEE. This CDR3 is built from 14 residues. The DNA for the CDR3 is TGTGCCAGCAGCCCGGGACTAGCGGGAAGTGGGCAGTTCTTC. Its translation: CASSPGLAGSGQFF.

The rearrangement links TRBV7-3 to TRBJ1-1, with D possibly being TRBD1 (5 bases). The CDR3 covers 17 residues. Germline-derived CDR1 and CDR2 are SGHTA and FQGTGA. With 3 bases removed from V and 2 bases from J, the gap between germline ends came to 19 bases. The CDR3 nucleotides are TGTGCCAGCAGCTTGGGAGGCGGGACGGCTTTTAACACTGAAGCTTTCTTT. Translating gives CASSLGGGTAFNTEAFF. Full variable domain (rest looked up from reference TRBV7-3 and TRBJ1-1): GAGVSQTPSNKVTEKGKYVELRCDPISGHTALYWYRQSLGQGPEFLIYFQGTGAADDSGLPNDRFFAVRPEGSVSTLKIQRTERGDSAVYLCASSLGGGTAFNTEAFFGQGTRLTVV.

V usage is TRBV27 and J usage is TRBJ2-7, with TRBD2 matching 8 bases. The CDR3 contains 19 residues. Germline CDR1 reads MNHEY; CDR2 reads SMNVEV (reference sequence). Trimming took 5 bases from V and 0 from J; bases not matched to a gene: 18. Here the CDR3 reads CASSPNPPIAGPSSYEQYF. In DNA, the CDR3 is TGTGCCAGCAGTCCGAACCCTCCCATAGCGGGGCCGAGCTCCTACGAGCAGTACTTC.